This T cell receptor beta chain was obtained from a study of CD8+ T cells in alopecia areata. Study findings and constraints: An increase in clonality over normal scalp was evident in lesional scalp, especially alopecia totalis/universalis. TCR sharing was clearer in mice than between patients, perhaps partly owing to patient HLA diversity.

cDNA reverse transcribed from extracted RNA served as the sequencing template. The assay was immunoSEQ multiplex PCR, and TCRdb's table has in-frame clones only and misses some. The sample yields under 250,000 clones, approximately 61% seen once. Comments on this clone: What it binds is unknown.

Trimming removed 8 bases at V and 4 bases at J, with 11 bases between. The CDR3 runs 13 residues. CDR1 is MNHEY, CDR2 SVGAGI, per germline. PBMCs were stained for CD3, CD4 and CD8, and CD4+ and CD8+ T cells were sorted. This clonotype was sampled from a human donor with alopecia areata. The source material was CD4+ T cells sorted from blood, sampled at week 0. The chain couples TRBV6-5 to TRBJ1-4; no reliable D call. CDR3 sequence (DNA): TGTGCCAGCGGGAAGACTCATAATGAAAAACTGTTTTTT. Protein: CASGKTHNEKLFF.